The following is a T cell receptor (beta chain) sequence with its context. The data belong to a study of immune evolution from preneoplasia to lung adenocarcinoma. V lost 6 bases, J lost 4 bases, and 7 bases stayed unmatched. The CDR3 consists of 15 residues. Germline lookup yields CDR1 ENHRY and CDR2 SYGVKD. Measured with immunoSEQ multiplex PCR; TCRdb has only the in-frame clones, and not every one. In the table there are more than 4,000 clones, 76% of which are singletons. The chain uses TRBV10-3 and TRBJ2-3, with 10 bases matching TRBD2. The TCR sequence derives from a person aged 65-85 years with invasive lung adenocarcinoma. Some clones in this sample may be carry-over from other donors' samples. The sample was FFPE invasive lung adenocarcinoma tissue. DNA for the CDR3: TGTGCCATCAGCGCCGGGCTAGCGGGGGCAGATACGCAGTATTTT. Protein: CAISAGLAGADTQYF.